A selection of T cell receptor beta chains follows, all from one sample in a study of regulatory T cells in long-lasting Graves disease. TCRdb re-called the multiplex PCR reads with MiXCR, one entry per CDR3 protein. The sample lists over 300,000 distinct CDR3 sequences; about 20% were seen once. The sequences come from peripheral blood mononuclear cells (PBMCs), collected when the disease was refractory, from a patient treated with antithyroid drugs. These receptors came from a female donor with Graves disease. Each CDR3 is given with its conserved first and last residue. D genes are given only for firm matches. Expanded clones get a size class; other rows say once, few or many, or leave the size out.

>NA|TRBJ1-1|TRBV9|NA
CASSVEDRNTEAFF
TGTGCCAGCAGCGTAGAGGACAGGAACACTGAAGCTTTCTTT
>NA|TRBJ1-2|TRBV7-9|NA
CASSLSQAHYGYTF
TGTGCCAGCAGCTTATCACAGGCGCACTATGGCTACACCTTC
>few|TRBJ2-5|TRBV6-5|NA
CASSYSIAETQYF
TGTGCCAGCAGTTACTCGATTGCAGAGACCCAGTACTTC
>NA|TRBJ2-7|TRBV5-1|TRBD1
CASSPSTGIYEQYF
TGCGCCAGCAGCCCGTCGACAGGGATTTACGAGCAGTACTTC
>many|TRBJ1-2|TRBV6-1|TRBD1
CASRPQGGPSGYTF
TGTGCCAGCAGACCCCAGGGGGGACCGTCTGGCTACACCTTC
>many|TRBJ1-2|TRBV7-8|TRBD1
CASSLARTGNYGYTF
TGTGCCAGCAGCTTAGCGCGGACAGGCAACTATGGCTACACCTTC
>few|TRBJ2-1|TRBV6-2/TRBV6-3|TRBD2
CASRQGLGGNEQFF
TGTGCCAGCAGACAGGGACTAGGGGGCAATGAGCAGTTCTTC
>few|TRBJ1-4|TRBV5-4|NA
CASSFKGRQEKLFF
TGTGCCAGCAGCTTTAAGGGCCGCCAAGAAAAACTGTTTTTT
>many|TRBJ2-5|TRBV5-1|NA
CASSRGAFGLTRGETQYF
TGCGCCAGCAGCCGCGGAGCTTTCGGGCTGACTAGGGGAGAGACCCAGTACTTC
>few|TRBJ2-5|TRBV5-1|TRBD2
CASSFGGVQETQYF
TGCGCCAGCAGCTTCGGGGGGGTCCAAGAGACCCAGTACTTC
>many|TRBJ2-2|TRBV5-5|NA
CASSLVGGRRVTGELFF
TGTGCCAGCAGCTTGGTGGGGGGGCGCAGAGTAACCGGGGAGCTGTTTTTT
>few|TRBJ2-1|TRBV3-1|NA
CASSQAARGGTYDEQFF
TGTGCCAGCAGCCAAGCTGCGCGAGGGGGGACCTACGATGAGCAGTTCTTC
>many|TRBJ2-2|TRBV12-3/TRBV12-4|TRBD2
CASSKNSGTNTGELFF
TGTGCCAGCAGTAAAAATAGCGGGACGAACACCGGGGAGCTGTTTTTT
>NA|TRBJ1-1|TRBV30|TRBD1
CAWTRDSGRQAFF
TGTGCCTGGACACGGGACAGCGGAAGGCAAGCTTTCTTT
>NA|TRBJ2-1|TRBV19|NA
CASSMSGDEQFF
TGTGCCAGTAGTATGAGTGGCGATGAGCAGTTCTTC
>many|TRBJ2-5|TRBV28|TRBD2
CASARGGPLQETQYF
TGTGCCAGCGCTCGGGGGGGTCCCCTTCAAGAGACCCAGTACTTC
>many|TRBJ2-5|TRBV28|TRBD1
CASSLSTGTGFHETQYF
TGTGCCAGCAGTTTATCCACCGGGACAGGGTTTCACGAGACCCAGTACTTC
>NA|TRBJ2-7|TRBV10-3|NA
CAIGESVPAGAFEQYF
TGTGCCATCGGTGAGTCGGTACCCGCAGGGGCGTTCGAGCAGTACTTC
>many|TRBJ2-7|TRBV6-1|NA
CASSPARLGGEQYF
TGTGCCAGCAGCCCCGCCAGACTCGGGGGCGAGCAGTACTTC
>NA|TRBJ2-7|TRBV4-1|TRBD2
CASSEASGTYEQYF
TGCGCCAGCAGCGAGGCTAGCGGAACCTACGAGCAGTACTTC
>many|TRBJ2-7|TRBV4-2|NA
CASSPEANSYEQYF
TGTGCCAGCAGCCCAGAGGCAAACTCCTACGAGCAGTACTTC
>NA|TRBJ1-5|TRBV4-1|NA
CASSQEAGGINQPQHF
TGCGCCAGCAGCCAAGAAGCGGGGGGAATCAATCAGCCCCAGCATTTT
>few|TRBJ1-2|TRBV6-5|NA
CASSYPRRQNPNYDYTF
TGTGCCAGCAGTTACCCCCGAAGACAGAACCCCAACTATGACTACACCTTC
>NA|TRBJ2-2|TRBV3-1|NA
CASSQGSGVRAGELFF
TGTGCCAGCAGCCAAGGTTCAGGGGTCCGAGCCGGGGAGCTGTTTTTT
>NA|TRBJ2-7|TRBV11-2|NA
CASSLEVKVSYEQYF
TGTGCCAGCAGCTTAGAAGTGAAAGTTAGCTACGAGCAGTACTTC
>NA|TRBJ2-3|TRBV10-3|TRBD1
CAISSTGGTDTQYF
TGTGCCATCAGCTCGACAGGGGGCACAGATACGCAGTATTTT
>few|TRBJ1-2|TRBV5-1|NA
CASSVAPGEGYGYTF
TGCGCCAGCAGCGTGGCACCAGGGGAGGGCTATGGCTACACCTTC
>many|TRBJ2-7|TRBV3-1|NA
CASSFDIAGAREQYF
TGTGCCAGCAGCTTTGATATAGCAGGGGCGAGAGAGCAGTACTTC
>many|TRBJ1-5|TRBV10-1|NA
CASSESMAGQPQHF
TGCGCCAGCAGTGAGTCGATGGCAGGACAGCCCCAGCATTTT
>many|TRBJ2-7|TRBV18|NA
CASSLDASIYEQYF
TGTGCCAGCTCACTGGACGCGTCAATCTACGAGCAGTACTTC
>many|TRBJ1-1|TRBV28|TRBD1
CASRGTGGGTEAFF
TGTGCCAGCCGCGGGACAGGGGGAGGGACTGAAGCTTTCTTT
>many|TRBJ1-5|TRBV28|TRBD1
CASSVQGAARPQHF
TGTGCCAGCAGTGTACAGGGGGCGGCACGGCCCCAGCATTTT
>many|TRBJ1-5|TRBV28|TRBD1
CASSPGQTSNQPQHF
TGTGCCAGCAGTCCGGGACAGACTAGCAATCAGCCCCAGCATTTT
>NA|TRBJ1-2|TRBV19|NA
CASSARVMKRYGYTF
TGTGCCAGTAGTGCCCGGGTTATGAAACGCTATGGCTACACCTTC
>few|TRBJ2-5|TRBV3-1|NA
CASSLRTDQETQYF
TGTGCCAGCAGCCTTAGGACAGACCAGGAGACCCAGTACTTC
>NA|TRBJ1-1|TRBV5-1|TRBD1
CASSPSRTGRPEAFF
TGCGCCAGCAGCCCGTCCCGGACAGGAAGGCCTGAAGCTTTCTTT
>once|TRBJ1-1|TRBV19|NA
CASSIWRGEALF
TGTGCCAGTAGTATTTGGCGGGGTGAAGCTCTCTTT
>NA|TRBJ2-7|TRBV28|NA
CASSTAFEQYF
TGTGCCAGCAGTACCGCTTTCGAGCAGTACTTC
>NA|TRBJ1-1|TRBV18|NA
CASYRQMNTEAFF
TGTGCCAGCTACAGGCAGATGAACACTGAAGCTTTCTTT
>many|TRBJ2-2|TRBV27|TRBD2
CASSLAPWTSGSTGELFF
TGTGCCAGCAGTTTAGCGCCTTGGACTAGCGGGAGCACCGGGGAGCTGTTTTTT